A single sample is the source of the 8 T cell receptor beta chains below, sequenced in a study of CD8 T cells in ankylosing spondylitis. General study points: Roughly eight highly homologous variants made up a TCR beta motif that seemed to typify ankylosing spondylitis blood.

No antigen is known for these receptors. TCRdb recomputed calls from the 5' RACE reads with MiXCR, one row per CDR3 protein. Found here are approximately 550,000 distinct CDR3 sequences, 12% of them singletons; the top ten hold around 7%. Sequencing was done on a sample of blood, either unsorted or a sorted T cell fraction (not recorded which). The source of these receptors is a male donor with ankylosing spondylitis.

This clonotype was seen only a few times. CDR3 protein: CSAQTGGNYNSPLHF. The CDR3 nucleotides read TGCAGTGCTCAGACAGGGGGCAACTATAATTCACCCCTCCACTTT. The chain uses TRBV20-1 and TRBJ1-6, with 10 bases identical to TRBD1. The CDR3 is 15 residues long. After removal of 5 bases from V and 3 bases from J, the junction contained 4 bases not matched to a gene. CDR1 and CDR2 from the germline V gene are DFQATT and SNEGSKA (reference sequence).

The genes are TRBV12-3 or TRBV12-4 and TRBJ2-6; TRBD2 agrees at 9 bases. V lost 8 bases, J lost 0 bases, and 5 bases stayed unmatched. This CDR3 has 16 amino acids. Here the CDR3 DNA reads TGTGCCAGCGGCGGGGGGGAAGGCTCTGGGGCCAACGTCCTGACTTTC. It is translated as CASGGGEGSGANVLTF.

This clonotype was observed at least ten times. J is TRBJ1-1 and V is TRBV12-3 or TRBV12-4; 7 bases agree with TRBD1. J lost 3 bases, V lost 5 bases, and 6 bases had no gene match. The CDR3 sequence is 14 residues long. In DNA, the CDR3 is TGTGCCAGCAGTGCGGACAGGAGTTACACTGAAGCTTTCTTT. Translating gives CASSADRSYTEAFF.

This clonotype showed up many times. The genes are TRBV7-9 and TRBJ1-2, with no clear D. V was shortened by 2 bases and J by 8 bases, with 18 bases between the two germline ends. Germline lookup yields CDR1 SEHNR and CDR2 FQNEAQ (reference sequence). This CDR3 comprises 15 residues. The CDR3 reads CASSLPGGRRVGYTF. The CDR3, as DNA: TGTGCCAGCAGCTTACCGGGAGGTCGGCGGGTCGGCTACACCTTC.

This chain uses TRBV3-1 with TRBJ2-1; 9 bases match TRBD2. V trimming: 4 bases; J trimming: 1 base; junction bases outside the gene matches: 14. The CDR3 sequence is 19 residues long. Germline CDR1 reads LGHDT; CDR2 reads YNNKEL (reference sequence). The CDR3 is CASSPSPLTSGSSYNEQFF. CDR3 in DNA: TGTGCCAGCAGCCCCTCTCCCCTGACTAGCGGCTCTTCCTACAATGAGCAGTTCTTC.

Points on this clonotype: A read error may produce the germline difference seen at one junction end. The chain links TRBV5-1 to TRBJ2-6; D may be TRBD1 (6 bases). The CDR3 extends over 16 amino acids. Germline V CDR1 and CDR2: SGHRS, YFSETQ. CDR3 sequence: CASSLSPGSGANLLTF. Written as DNA, the CDR3 is TGCGCCAGCAGTTTATCTCCAGGGTCAGGGGCCAACCTCCTGACTTTC.

This sequence joins TRBV20-1 and TRBJ2-5; TRBD1 aligns across 9 bases. V was clipped by 7 bases and J by 2 bases; unmatched bases: 5. The CDR3 covers 13 residues. CDR1 DFQATT and CDR2 SNEGSKA come from the germline V gene (reference sequence). DNA for the CDR3: TGCAGTGAACCGGGACAGGGTCAAGAGACCCAGTACTTC. The encoded protein is CSEPGQGQETQYF.

Here the CDR3 DNA reads TGTGCCATCAGTGAACGATCTGACTTAGGCTACACCTTC. It specifies CAISERSDLGYTF. V usage is TRBV10-3 and J usage is TRBJ1-2; D gene uncertain. Deletions cut 3 bases from V and 8 bases from J, with 13 bases between. The CDR3 extends over 13 amino acids. The germline V gene has CDR1 ENHRY and CDR2 SYGVKD.